This T cell receptor beta chain was found in a study of response to subunit inactivated influenza vaccine. MiXCR, applied by TCRdb to the RT-PCR reads, yields one record per CDR3 protein. Here the sample spans about 700,000 distinct CDR3 sequences, 15% to 18% being singletons. Losses at the gene ends were 4 bases for V and 3 bases for J; bases not matched to a gene: 6. Germline values: CDR1 SGHKS, CDR2 YYEKEE (reference sequence). There are 15 residues in the CDR3. This material consisted of PBMCs from blood, taken 11 to 12 days after vaccination. The J gene is TRBJ2-2, the V gene TRBV5-5; 7 bases are shared with TRBD1. The clonotype comes from a man over 45 who received an inactivated influenza vaccine. CDR3 DNA: TGTGCCAGCAGCGTCCGGGACAGTGACACCGGGGAGCTGTTTTTT. This gives the protein CASSVRDSDTGELFF.